This T cell receptor (beta chain) was obtained from a study of T cell responses to AZD1222 COVID-19 vaccine. This CDR3 comprises 15 residues. In germline, CDR1 is SGHDN, CDR2 FVKESK. V lost 4 bases and J lost 4, with 16 bases in between. Comment on this clone: Its antigen is currently unknown.

The method was immunoSEQ multiplex PCR; TCRdb's version includes in-frame clones alone and lacks a portion of them. The sample records about 120,000 clones, around 90% being singletons. Study-wide points: At study baseline, merely six AZD1222 recipients were seropositive. Spike was spanned by vaccine-associated CD4 TCRs, with dominance at 160-218 and 743-854. Most donors were white British and more were female, and clonal diversity was possibly underestimated. Sampling captured repertoires only after the peak T cell response.

The rearrangement joins TRBV14 to TRBJ1-2; the D gene is possibly TRBD1 (5 bases). This clonotype originated in an adult in good health. The sample in question was peripheral blood, obtained on day 0 of AZD1222 vaccination. DNA for the CDR3: TGTGCCAGCAGCCTAAACGGGGCCAGGGCCTATGGCTACACCTTC. This codes for CASSLNGARAYGYTF. Drawing the rest from reference TRBV14 and TRBJ1-2, the complete variable domain is EAGVTQFPSHSVIEKGQTVTLRCDPISGHDNLYWYRRVMGKEIKFLLHFVKESKQDESGMPNNRFLAERTGGTYSTLKVQPAELEDSGVYFCASSLNGARAYGYTFGSGTRLTVV.